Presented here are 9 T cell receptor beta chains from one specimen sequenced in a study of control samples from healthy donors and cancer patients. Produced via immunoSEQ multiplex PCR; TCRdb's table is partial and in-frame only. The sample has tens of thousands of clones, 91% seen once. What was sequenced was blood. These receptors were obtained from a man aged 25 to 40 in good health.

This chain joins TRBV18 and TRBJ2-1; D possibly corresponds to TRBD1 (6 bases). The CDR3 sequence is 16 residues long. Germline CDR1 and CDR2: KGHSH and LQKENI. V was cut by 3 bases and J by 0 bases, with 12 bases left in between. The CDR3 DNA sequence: TGTGCCAGCTCACCCTCGATGGACAGCTCCTACAATGAGCAGTTCTTC. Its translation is CASSPSMDSSYNEQFF.

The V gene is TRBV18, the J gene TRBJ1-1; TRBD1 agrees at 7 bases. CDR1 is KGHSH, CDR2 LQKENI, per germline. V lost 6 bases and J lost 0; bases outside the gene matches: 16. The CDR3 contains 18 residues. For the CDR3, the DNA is TGTGCCAGCTCGCCAAGCAGGGGGATGGTGTTCATGAACACTGAAGCTTTCTTT. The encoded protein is CASSPSRGMVFMNTEAFF.

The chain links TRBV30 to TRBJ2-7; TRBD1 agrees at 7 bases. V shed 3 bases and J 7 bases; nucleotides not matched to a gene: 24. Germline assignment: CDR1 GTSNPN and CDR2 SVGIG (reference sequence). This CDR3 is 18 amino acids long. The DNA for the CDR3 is TGTGCCTGGAGGCAAATATTTAATCTCGACAGGGTAGTGAGTGAGCAGTACTTC. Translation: CAWRQIFNLDRVVSEQYF.

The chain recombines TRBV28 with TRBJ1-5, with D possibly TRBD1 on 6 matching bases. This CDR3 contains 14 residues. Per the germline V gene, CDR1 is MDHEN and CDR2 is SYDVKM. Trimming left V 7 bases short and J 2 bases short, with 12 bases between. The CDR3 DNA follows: TGTGCCAGCAAAGGGGGTAACGGCAATCAGCCCCAGCATTTT. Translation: CASKGGNGNQPQHF.

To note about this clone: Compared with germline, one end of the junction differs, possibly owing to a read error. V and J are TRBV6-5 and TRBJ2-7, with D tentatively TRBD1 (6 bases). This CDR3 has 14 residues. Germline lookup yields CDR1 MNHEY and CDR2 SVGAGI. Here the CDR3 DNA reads TGTGCCAGCAGTGACTCGTGGGGGCGAGACGAGCAGTACTTC. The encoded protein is CASSDSWGRDEQYF.

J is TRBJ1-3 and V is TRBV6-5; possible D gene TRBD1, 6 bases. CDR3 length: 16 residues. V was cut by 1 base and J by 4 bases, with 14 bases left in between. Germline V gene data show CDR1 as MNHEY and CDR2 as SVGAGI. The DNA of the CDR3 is TGTGCCAGCAGTTACTTGGCAGGGGAGTCGGGAAACACCATATATTTT. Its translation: CASSYLAGESGNTIYF.

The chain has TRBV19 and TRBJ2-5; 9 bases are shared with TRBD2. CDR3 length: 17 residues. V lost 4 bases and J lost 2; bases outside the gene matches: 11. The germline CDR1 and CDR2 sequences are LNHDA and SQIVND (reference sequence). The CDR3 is CASSTHPSGIRQETQYF. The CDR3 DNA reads TGTGCCAGTAGTACCCACCCTAGCGGGATCAGACAAGAGACCCAGTACTTC.

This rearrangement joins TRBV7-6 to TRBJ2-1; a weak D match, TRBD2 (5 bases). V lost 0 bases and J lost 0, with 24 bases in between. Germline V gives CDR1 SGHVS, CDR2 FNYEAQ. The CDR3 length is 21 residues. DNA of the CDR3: TGTGCCAGCAGCTTAGCCCCCCAGCGCAATATAGCGCCCAGCTCCTACAATGAGCAGTTCTTC. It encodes CASSLAPQRNIAPSSYNEQFF.

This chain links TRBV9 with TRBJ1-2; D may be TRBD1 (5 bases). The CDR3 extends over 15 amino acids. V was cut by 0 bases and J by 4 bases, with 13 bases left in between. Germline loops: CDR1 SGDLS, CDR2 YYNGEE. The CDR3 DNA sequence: TGTGCCAGCAGCGTAGAGCCGGGGGGATCCTATGGCTACACCTTC. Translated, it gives CASSVEPGGSYGYTF.